The 5 T cell receptor beta chains presented below share a single source sample, sequenced in a study of T cells in Graves' hyperthyroidism and ophthalmopathy. TCR beta CDR3 sequences were amplified from RNA transcripts. TCR CDR3 underwent first-round RT-PCR with the HTBI primer set. TCRdb called the multiplex PCR reads again in MiXCR, with one record for every CDR3 protein. This sample carries 300,000 or so distinct CDR3 sequences, around 20% of them seen once, and the ten largest clones take about 50%. Sequencing used blood. These receptors came from a woman in her forties or fifties with Graves' hyperthyroidism.

This clonotype came up many times. The genes are TRBV19 and TRBJ1-1; D gene uncertain. Germline lookup yields CDR1 LNHDA and CDR2 SQIVND (reference sequence). This CDR3 contains 16 residues. Trimming took 6 bases from V and 1 from J, leaving 18 bases between them. CDR3 nucleotides: TGTGCCAGTAGCCGACGTCGGGGTATGGAGAACACTGAAGCTTTCTTT. This translates into CASSRRRGMENTEAFF.

This clonotype was seen at least ten times. The rearrangement links TRBV6-6 to TRBJ2-1; possible D gene TRBD2, 5 bases. This CDR3 is built from 15 residues. Per the germline V gene, CDR1 is MNHNY and CDR2 is SVGAGI (reference sequence). Trimming removed 2 bases at V and 4 bases at J, with 12 bases between. The CDR3 loop is CASSYEGVGYNEQFF. The CDR3 bases are TGTGCCAGCAGTTACGAGGGAGTGGGTTACAATGAGCAGTTCTTC.

This clonotype was found many times. The chain couples TRBV20-1 to TRBJ2-1, with TRBD2 matching over 7 bases. CDR1 is DFQATT and CDR2 is SNEGSKA in the germline V gene (reference sequence). Trimming at V came to 8 bases and at J to 9 bases, leaving 13 bases not matched to a gene. CDR3 size: 13 residues. CDR3 nucleotide sequence: TGCAGTACGGGGCGGATTGGGGGGGGTGAGCAGTTCTTC. Protein product: CSTGRIGGGEQFF.

This clonotype was counted many times. The chain combines TRBV12-3 or TRBV12-4 with TRBJ2-7, with 8 bases lining up with TRBD1. Trimming cost V 6 bases and J 4 bases; bases outside gene matches: 14. The length of the CDR3 is 16 residues. The CDR3, as DNA: TGTGCCAGCAGACCGGTTGGACAGGGAGAACTGTACGAGCAGTACTTC. This gives the protein CASRPVGQGELYEQYF.

The table lists this clonotype with many counts. The rearrangement uses TRBV5-1 and TRBJ2-3; D is ambiguous. Per germline, CDR1 SGHRS and CDR2 YFSETQ. Trimming took 2 bases from V and 4 from J, leaving 5 bases between them. This CDR3 comprises 12 residues. The DNA for the CDR3 is TGCGCCAGCAGCTTTCAATCAGATACGCAGTATTTT. Its protein product is CASSFQSDTQYF.